The present TCR beta chain was sequenced within a study of blood T cell repertoires in COVID-19. Turning to the study itself: From the United States, Italy and Spain came samples of acute and convalescent COVID-19. Nucleic acid was either cDNA or gDNA, and it came from T cells, B-cell-depleted T cells, or PBMCs.

With 4 bases removed from V and 8 bases from J, the gap between germline ends came to 22 bases. The CDR3 is 16 residues long. The germline V gene encodes CDR1 KGHDR and CDR2 SFDVKD. Under the authors' procedure: Estimation of nucleated cell counts relied on the amplification of reference gene primers. Using immunoSEQ multiplex PCR, the repertoire was profiled, and TCRdb retains in-frame clones only, with some absent. Clonal size and the V and J genes are those of that table, whereas D and trimming came from the DNA. The table has some 200,000 clones, roughly 85% seen once. Specimen: peripheral blood. The chain combines TRBV24-1 with TRBJ1-2; possible D gene TRBD1, 5 bases. This clonotype was sampled from a woman in her seventies with acute or convalescent COVID-19. In DNA, the CDR3 is TGTGCCACCAGTGACAAGTCCGGGACTGATATTAGGGGCTACACCTTC. Its translation: CATSDKSGTDIRGYTF.